These 28 T cell receptor beta chains originate from one sample sequenced in a study of blood T cell repertoires in COVID-19. Assay: immunoSEQ multiplex PCR; the TCRdb copy retains only in-frame clones and omits some. The repertoire holds roughly 210,000 clones, with over 75% as singletons. The sequencing input was PBMCs or T cells enriched from blood (not recorded which). The receptors derive from a man in his thirties or forties in a cohort exposed to, infected with or recovered from COVID-19 (not recorded which).

To note about this clone: Its ends do not fully match the called genes, so a read error is possible. The J gene is TRBJ2-2, the V gene TRBV7-9; D may be TRBD1 (6 bases). Germline CDR1 and CDR2: SEHNR and FQNEAQ (reference sequence). This CDR3 is built from 14 residues. CDR3 loop: CASSSIGLEGGLFF. The CDR3 DNA sequence: TGTGCCAGCAGCTCTATAGGACTCGAAGGGGGGCTGTTTTTT.

J is TRBJ1-3 and V is TRBV19; no definite D call. V shed 6 bases and J shed 8 bases, with 5 bases lying between them. This CDR3 has 10 amino acids. CDR1 LNHDA and CDR2 SQIVND come from the germline V gene (reference sequence). The CDR3 region is CASRRDTIYF. CDR3 nucleotides: TGTGCCAGTAGACGGGACACCATATATTTT.

CDR3 bases: TGTGCCAGCAGCCGCAAAATCACAGGGGTGGGTGATTCACCCCTCCACTTT. It codes for CASSRKITGVGDSPLHF. The chain carries TRBV7-8 and TRBJ1-6; 7 bases are a match to TRBD1. The CDR3 has 17 residues. The V gene's germline CDR1 is SGHVS and CDR2 FQNEAQ. V shed 5 bases and J 8 bases; nucleotides not matched to a gene: 15.

In this sample, this clone turned up once. The rearrangement joins TRBV4-3 to TRBJ1-2; no definite D call. Trimming removed 0 bases at V and 3 bases at J, with 8 bases between. This CDR3 comprises 14 residues. CDR1 is LGHNA and CDR2 is YSLEER in the germline V gene. The CDR3 spells CASSQDSRDYGYTF. The CDR3 nucleotides read TGCGCCAGCAGCCAAGATTCCCGGGACTATGGCTACACCTTC.

The rearrangement joins TRBV6-5 to TRBJ2-1; 11 positions agree with TRBD2. The germline V gene has CDR1 MNHEY and CDR2 SVGAGI. The CDR3 has 14 amino acids. With V trimmed by 6 bases and J by 8 bases, 6 bases remained unmatched. CDR3 coding DNA: TGTGCCAGCAGGACCGGGACTAGCGGCGATGAGCAGTTCTTC. It encodes CASRTGTSGDEQFF.

This rearrangement joins TRBV5-1 to TRBJ2-3; no definite D call. V was cut by 4 bases and J by 5 bases, with 14 bases left in between. Germline V gene lookup returns CDR1 SGHRS and CDR2 YFSETQ. There are 14 residues in the CDR3. This CDR3 is CASSPNGGLDTQYF. The CDR3 nucleotides are TGCGCCAGCAGCCCAAACGGCGGCCTAGATACGCAGTATTTT.

J is TRBJ2-5 and V is TRBV6-1; 9 bases fit TRBD2. Germline V gene data show CDR1 as MNHNS and CDR2 as SASEGT. V trimming: 0 bases; J trimming: 2 bases; junction bases outside the gene matches: 10. The CDR3 runs to 18 residues. CDR3 protein: CASSEAYPRTSVQETQYF. CDR3 DNA sequence: TGTGCCAGCAGTGAAGCCTACCCTAGGACTAGCGTACAAGAGACCCAGTACTTC.

The rearrangement links TRBV5-1 to TRBJ2-5; 11 bases fit TRBD2. Looked up from germline, CDR1 is SGHRS and CDR2 is YFSETQ. Unmatched junction bases numbered 9, after V lost 0 bases and J lost 5 bases. The CDR3 spans 17 residues. The CDR3 sequence is CASSLEASGRPGETQYF. CDR3 DNA sequence: TGCGCCAGCAGCTTGGAGGCTAGCGGGAGGCCAGGGGAGACCCAGTACTTC. Combining the CDR3 with reference TRBV5-1 and TRBJ2-5 gives the whole variable domain KAGVTQTPRYLIKTRGQQVTLSCSPISGHRSVSWYQQTPGQGLQFLFEYFSETQRNKGNFPGRFSGRQFSNSRSEMNVSTLELGDSALYLCASSLEASGRPGETQYFGPGTRLLVL.

The chain carries TRBV11-3 and TRBJ2-1, with TRBD2 identical over 11 bases. V lost 4 bases and J lost 7; bases outside the gene matches: 6. CDR1 is SGHNT, CDR2 YENEEA, per germline. CDR3 size: 15 residues. The CDR3 sequence: CASSYRLAGINEQFF. The CDR3 nucleotides read TGTGCCAGCAGCTACAGACTAGCGGGAATAAATGAGCAGTTCTTC.

The CDR3 loop is CASSPLTMRDSPLHF. In DNA form, the CDR3 reads TGTGCCAGCAGCCCACTAACAATGAGGGATTCACCCCTCCACTTT. The chain links TRBV28 to TRBJ1-6; D not resolved. Trimming took 6 bases from V and 8 from J, leaving 17 bases between them. There are 15 residues in the CDR3. Germline loops: CDR1 MDHEN, CDR2 SYDVKM.

J is TRBJ2-7 and V is TRBV5-6, with 11 bases matching TRBD2. The CDR3 length is 15 residues. In germline, CDR1 is SGHDT, CDR2 YYEEEE. After removal of 2 bases from V and 5 bases from J, the junction contained 6 bases not matched to a gene. The CDR3 region is CASSFGTSGGNEQYF. DNA for the CDR3: TGTGCCAGCAGCTTTGGGACTAGCGGTGGTAACGAGCAGTACTTC.

This chain joins TRBV9 and TRBJ2-2; 9 nucleotides agree with TRBD1. This CDR3 is built from 16 residues. Germline lookup yields CDR1 SGDLS and CDR2 YYNGEE. The trim removed 3 bases at V and 4 bases at J, leaving 7 bases unmatched. This CDR3 is CASSEPTGGLTGELFF. The CDR3 nucleotides are TGTGCCAGCAGCGAGCCCACAGGGGGCCTCACCGGGGAGCTGTTTTTT.

CDR3 nucleotides: TGTGCCAGCAGTGGGGGGACTAGCCCTGAAGGGGGGCAGTTCTTC. This codes for CASSGGTSPEGGQFF. V is TRBV28 and J is TRBJ2-1; TRBD2 matches 9 bases. Unmatched junction bases numbered 14, after V lost 5 bases and J lost 12 bases. The germline V gene has CDR1 MDHEN and CDR2 SYDVKM. The CDR3 totals 15 residues. Drawing the rest from reference TRBV28 and TRBJ2-1, the complete variable domain is DVKVTQSSRYLVKRTGEKVFLECVQDMDHENMFWYRQDPGLGLRLIYFSYDVKMKEKGDIPEGYSVSREKKERFSLILESASTNQTSMYLCASSGGTSPEGGQFFGPGTRLTVL.

The chain combines TRBV28 with TRBJ2-1; the D gene is possibly TRBD1 (7 bases). This CDR3 spans 13 amino acids. CDR1 is MDHEN, CDR2 SYDVKM, per germline. V was pared by 6 bases and J by 7 bases, with 13 bases between. CDR3 loop: CASRDRDWNEQFF. CDR3 nucleotides: TGTGCCAGCAGAGACAGGGACTGGAATGAGCAGTTCTTC.

This chain links TRBV11-2 with TRBJ2-7, with D possibly being TRBD1 (6 bases). The CDR3 extends over 14 amino acids. Germline V gives CDR1 SGHAT, CDR2 FQNNGV. V dropped 4 bases and J dropped 1 base, with 11 bases sitting between them. CDR3 loop: CASSSTGLSYEQYF. The CDR3 coding sequence is TGTGCCAGCAGCTCCACAGGGCTGTCCTACGAGCAGTACTTC.

This sequence joins TRBV27 and TRBJ2-7; 8 bases are a match to TRBD1. V trimming: 0 bases; J trimming: 2 bases; junction bases outside the gene matches: 3. This CDR3 spans 15 amino acids. The germline V gene encodes CDR1 MNHEY and CDR2 SMNVEV (reference sequence). CDR3: CASSLSLGQAYEQYF. CDR3 DNA: TGTGCCAGCAGTTTATCCCTGGGACAGGCCTACGAGCAGTACTTC.

V is TRBV5-1 and J is TRBJ1-1; maybe TRBD1 (5 bases). The CDR3 runs to 14 residues. V was clipped by 7 bases and J by 8 bases, with 21 bases between them. The germline CDR1 and CDR2 sequences are SGHRS and YFSETQ. The CDR3 nucleotides read TGCGCCAGCGGACGTCTGTCAGGGAACAAGGAAGCTTTCTTT. Its protein product is CASGRLSGNKEAFF.

V gene TRBV27 combines with J gene TRBJ1-2; 11 nucleotides line up with TRBD1. Per germline, CDR1 MNHEY and CDR2 SMNVEV (reference sequence). V gave up 7 bases and J gave up 5 bases; unmatched junction bases: 15. CDR3 size: 17 residues. DNA of the CDR3: TGTGCCAGCAAAAGAGTGGACAGGGGGCGCGGTCGGTATGGCTACACCTTC. It translates to CASKRVDRGRGRYGYTF.

V usage is TRBV7-2 and J usage is TRBJ2-7; TRBD2 agrees at 13 bases. The CDR3 contains 16 residues. Unmatched junction bases numbered 7, after V lost 1 base and J lost 7 bases. The germline V gene encodes CDR1 SGHTA and CDR2 FQGNSA. Written as DNA, the CDR3 is TGTGCCAGCAGCTTAGAATGGACTAGCGGGAGTTATGAGCAGTACTTC. Translation gives CASSLEWTSGSYEQYF.

This clone was observed once. The V call is TRBV5-1, the J call TRBJ2-4; 8 bases match TRBD1. The CDR3 spans 16 residues. Germline-derived CDR1 and CDR2 are SGHRS and YFSETQ. V shed 4 bases and J 7 bases; nucleotides not matched to a gene: 13. CDR3 DNA sequence: TGCGCCAGCAGCACTAAACAGGGGGTTAAAAGGAACATTCAGTACTTC. Translation gives CASSTKQGVKRNIQYF.

This sequence joins TRBV28 and TRBJ2-5; 8 positions agree with TRBD2. Unmatched junction bases numbered 3, after V lost 5 bases and J lost 1 base. CDR1 is MDHEN and CDR2 is SYDVKM in the germline V gene. The CDR3 is 14 residues long. CDR3 DNA sequence: TGTGCCAGCAGTCGGGGGGGTTTCCAAGAGACCCAGTACTTC. Translating it yields CASSRGGFQETQYF.

The gene calls are TRBV28 and TRBJ1-5; unclear D gene. Trimming cost V 3 bases and J 3 bases, with 12 bases left between them. The CDR3 is made up of 15 amino acids. Germline V CDR1 and CDR2: MDHEN, SYDVKM. The CDR3 DNA reads as TGTGCCAGCAGTTTGGAGCCAGCCCTCAATCAGCCCCAGCATTTT. This encodes CASSLEPALNQPQHF.

As DNA, the CDR3 is TGTGCCAGTCCGACAGGGAACTATGGCTACACCTTC. Translation: CASPTGNYGYTF. The chain is built from TRBV2 and TRBJ1-2; 7 bases map to TRBD1. V lost 9 bases to trimming and J lost 2 bases; unmatched junction nucleotides: 3. Germline-derived CDR1 and CDR2 are SNHLY and FYNNEI. The CDR3 covers 12 residues.

The chain carries TRBV10-2 and TRBJ2-2, with TRBD2 matching over 7 bases. The germline gives CDR1 WSHSY, CDR2 SAAADI. This CDR3 comprises 15 residues. The ends lost 8 bases at V and 0 bases at J; junction bases unmatched: 6. CDR3: CASASGFANTGELFF. The CDR3, as DNA: TGCGCCAGCGCTAGCGGATTTGCGAACACCGGGGAGCTGTTTTTT.

In this sample, this clone turned up once. The J gene is TRBJ1-2, the V gene TRBV9; 7 bases agree with TRBD1. The germline gives CDR1 SGDLS, CDR2 YYNGEE. The V gene end was trimmed by 3 bases and the J gene end by 0 bases; junction bases not matched to a gene: 5. The CDR3 runs to 15 residues. The CDR3 sequence is CASSATGEPNYGYTF. CDR3 DNA sequence: TGTGCCAGCAGCGCTACAGGGGAACCTAACTATGGCTACACCTTC.

V and J are TRBV28 and TRBJ1-1, with D possibly being TRBD1 (6 bases). Germline CDR1 MDHEN, CDR2 SYDVKM. V shed 5 bases and J shed 4 bases, with 14 bases lying between them. This CDR3 is built from 14 residues. The DNA for the CDR3 is TGTGCCAGCAGTACTACAGGGCGGATCACTGAAGCTTTCTTT. Its translation: CASSTTGRITEAFF. Full variable domain (rest looked up from reference TRBV28 and TRBJ1-1): DVKVTQSSRYLVKRTGEKVFLECVQDMDHENMFWYRQDPGLGLRLIYFSYDVKMKEKGDIPEGYSVSREKKERFSLILESASTNQTSMYLCASSTTGRITEAFFGQGTRLTVV.

The chain couples TRBV4-3 to TRBJ1-6; 7 bases are a match to TRBD1. The CDR3 has 13 amino acids. Losses at the gene ends were 1 base for V and 13 bases for J; bases not matched to a gene: 4. Germline assignment: CDR1 LGHNA and CDR2 YSLEER. DNA of the CDR3: TGCGCCAGCAGCCAAGTGACAGGGCGGCCCCTCCACTTT. It encodes CASSQVTGRPLHF.

The chain couples TRBV11-2 to TRBJ2-5, with D possibly TRBD1 on 6 matching bases. Germline CDR1 and CDR2: SGHAT and FQNNGV. This CDR3 has 13 amino acids. The germline V and J ends were trimmed by 7 bases and 5 bases, with 14 bases remaining between them. The CDR3 sequence is CASTEQGWETQYF. For the CDR3, the DNA is TGTGCCAGCACCGAACAGGGTTGGGAGACCCAGTACTTC.